This T cell receptor beta chain originates from a study of response to subunit inactivated influenza vaccine. TCRdb re-called the RT-PCR reads with MiXCR, one entry per CDR3 protein. Altogether fewer than 700,000 distinct CDR3 sequences are present, over 10% being singletons, with the ten largest covering roughly 14%. V lost 4 bases to trimming and J lost 0 bases, with 8 bases between them. Germline-derived CDR1 and CDR2 are SGHTA and FQGNSA. The length of the CDR3 is 14 residues. The sequence came from a man aged 50 to 60 who received an inactivated influenza vaccine. The sequencing here drew on PBMCs from blood, taken 45 days after vaccination. The chain employs TRBV7-2 and TRBJ2-3; D gene uncertain. The CDR3 DNA reads TGTGCCAGCAGCTCCCCCACTAGCACAGATACGCAGTATTTT. Translation: CASSSPTSTDTQYF.